A selection of T cell receptor beta chains follows, all from one sample in a study of identical twins. TCRdb re-analysed the 5' RACE reads in MiXCR, keeping a single row per CDR3 protein. In the table there are about 520,000 distinct CDR3 sequences, roughly a fifth of which are singletons. These records were also assigned to another study, of T cells expressing NK-cell markers.

The sample taken for sequencing was CD4+ T cells sorted from blood. These TCRs come from a woman under 30 in good health. Both conserved end residues are part of each CDR3. Each record gives: J gene, clone size, V gene, D gene, CDR3 DNA, CDR3 protein. The D gene is left open where the match is weak. Clone size is stated in some rows and not others, as once, few, many or a class when expanded.

j_gene: TRBJ1-3; abundance: few; v_gene: TRBV5-1; d_gene: NA; CDR3nt: TGCGCCAGCAGCGGATCTGGAAACACCATATATTTT; CDR3aa: CASSGSGNTIYF
j_gene: TRBJ2-1; abundance: NA; v_gene: TRBV20-1; d_gene: NA; CDR3nt: TGCAGTGGGGGCCACCGGGTTTACAATGAGCAGTTCTTC; CDR3aa: CSGGHRVYNEQFF
j_gene: TRBJ2-1; abundance: NA; v_gene: TRBV6-1; d_gene: TRBD2; CDR3nt: TGTGCCAGCAGTATTCAGCGGGAACGTAATGAGCAGTTCTTC; CDR3aa: CASSIQRERNEQFF
j_gene: TRBJ2-1; abundance: NA; v_gene: TRBV20-1; d_gene: NA; CDR3nt: TGCAGTGCTCTAACCGGGACCCGACGTTACAATGAGCAGTTCTTC; CDR3aa: CSALTGTRRYNEQFF
j_gene: TRBJ1-6; abundance: NA; v_gene: TRBV7-9; d_gene: TRBD1; CDR3nt: TGTGCCAGCAGCTTGGGGACAGGCTCGAATAATTCACCCCTCCACTTT; CDR3aa: CASSLGTGSNNSPLHF
j_gene: TRBJ2-7; abundance: NA; v_gene: TRBV20-1; d_gene: NA; CDR3nt: TGCAGTGCTAGAAAGGGCCACAACTACGAGCAGTACTTC; CDR3aa: CSARKGHNYEQYF
j_gene: TRBJ2-1; abundance: few; v_gene: TRBV7-9; d_gene: TRBD2; CDR3nt: TGTGCCAGCAGCCCTCCTGGGGGGGACTCCTACAATGAGCAGTTCTTC; CDR3aa: CASSPPGGDSYNEQFF
j_gene: TRBJ2-1; abundance: few; v_gene: TRBV5-8; d_gene: TRBD1; CDR3nt: TGTGCCAGCAGCTTGATGCAGGGGGCCAGAAGAAACAATGAGCAGTTCTTC; CDR3aa: CASSLMQGARRNNEQFF
j_gene: TRBJ1-1; abundance: NA; v_gene: TRBV12-3/TRBV12-4; d_gene: NA; CDR3nt: TGTGCCAGCAGCCTAGAGAGGCAAGCTTTCTTT; CDR3aa: CASSLERQAFF
j_gene: TRBJ2-7; abundance: few; v_gene: TRBV5-1; d_gene: NA; CDR3nt: TGCGCCAGCAGCCCCATACAGGGCTCCACCTACGAGCAGTACTTC; CDR3aa: CASSPIQGSTYEQYF
j_gene: TRBJ2-5; abundance: NA; v_gene: TRBV6-5; d_gene: NA; CDR3nt: TGTGCCAGCAGTTACGGAACACTCCAAGAGACCCAGTACTTC; CDR3aa: CASSYGTLQETQYF
j_gene: TRBJ1-5; abundance: NA; v_gene: TRBV7-2; d_gene: NA; CDR3nt: TGTGCCAGCAGCTCCGAGATAGGGAGACAGCCCCAGCATTTT; CDR3aa: CASSSEIGRQPQHF
j_gene: TRBJ2-3; abundance: few; v_gene: TRBV20-1; d_gene: NA; CDR3nt: TGCAGTGCTAGAGGACTCCTCGAGCATCCAGATACGCAGTATTTT; CDR3aa: CSARGLLEHPDTQYF
j_gene: TRBJ1-3; abundance: NA; v_gene: TRBV6-5; d_gene: NA; CDR3nt: TGTGCCAGCAGTCGGGGAAACACCATATATTTT; CDR3aa: CASSRGNTIYF
j_gene: TRBJ1-2; abundance: few; v_gene: TRBV12-3/TRBV12-4; d_gene: NA; CDR3nt: TGTGCCAGCACGGGTGTTGGCTACACCTTC; CDR3aa: CASTGVGYTF
j_gene: TRBJ1-1; abundance: many; v_gene: TRBV7-9; d_gene: TRBD1; CDR3nt: TGTGCCAGCAGCAGGGACAGACGTAACACTGAAGCTTTCTTT; CDR3aa: CASSRDRRNTEAFF
j_gene: TRBJ2-7; abundance: few; v_gene: TRBV11-1; d_gene: NA; CDR3nt: TGTGCCAGCAGCTTAGCTGGGACGGAGTACGAGCAGTACTTC; CDR3aa: CASSLAGTEYEQYF
j_gene: TRBJ2-2; abundance: many; v_gene: TRBV4-3; d_gene: NA; CDR3nt: TGCGCCAGCAGCCACTCCGGGAGAAGCACCGGGGAGCTGTTTTTT; CDR3aa: CASSHSGRSTGELFF
j_gene: TRBJ2-3; abundance: few; v_gene: TRBV5-1; d_gene: NA; CDR3nt: TGCGCCAGCAGCTACACCGGGACTCACACAGATACGCAGTATTTT; CDR3aa: CASSYTGTHTDTQYF
j_gene: TRBJ2-5; abundance: NA; v_gene: TRBV3-1; d_gene: TRBD1; CDR3nt: TGTGCCAGCAGCACCCAGGGGGCGCGAGGAGAGACCCAGTACTTC; CDR3aa: CASSTQGARGETQYF
j_gene: TRBJ2-7; abundance: NA; v_gene: TRBV6-1; d_gene: NA; CDR3nt: TGTGCCAGCAGTCGATCCCAGGGATTCGAGCAGTACTTC; CDR3aa: CASSRSQGFEQYF
j_gene: TRBJ2-3; abundance: few; v_gene: TRBV10-3; d_gene: TRBD2; CDR3nt: TGTGCCATCAGGGGAGTAGGCGGGAGCGCAGCAGATACGCAGTATTTT; CDR3aa: CAIRGVGGSAADTQYF